This T cell receptor (beta chain) originates from a study of OX40 agonist ivuxolimab in advanced cancers. Study-wide results and caveats: Clonal expansion in partial responders at 0.1-3.0 mg/kg ranked among the lowest. The study did not work out the antigen specificity of the expanded peripheral T cells. Dose levels from 0.1 to 3.0 mg/kg saw CD4+ and CD8+ blood T cells expand clonally by week 6. The study found that CD8+ T cells averaged more expanded clones than CD4+.

The CDR3 runs 15 residues. J lost 6 bases, V lost 2 bases, and 3 bases had no gene match. The germline gives CDR1 LGHNA, CDR2 YNFKEQ. The data were produced by immunoSEQ multiplex PCR, yet TCRdb's version contains in-frame clones alone and is incomplete. Of about 51,000 clones listed, roughly 80% are singletons. As to this clone: Its antigen is undetermined.

The J gene is TRBJ2-1, the V gene TRBV4-2, with 11 positions matching TRBD2. The receptor was isolated from an adult with an advanced solid tumor such as melanoma, head and neck, liver or kidney cancer. The source was CD4+ or CD8+ T cells sorted from blood, collected in a trial of the OX40 agonist ivuxolimab. CDR3 nucleotides: TGTGCCAGCAGCCAACTAGCGGGGGGTCTCAATGAGCAGTTCTTC. It specifies CASSQLAGGLNEQFF.